This entry is about one TCR beta chain. Its antigen is as yet unknown. Into CD45RA+ naive and CD45RA-negative memory subsets, the CD4+ cells were split. Sorted-subset replicate PCR reactions were performed with around 200 ng DNA, corresponding to tens of thousands of T cell genomes. Original handling: As immunoSEQ supplied junction-only sequences (without quality scores), filtering differed. The assay was immunoSEQ multiplex PCR, and TCRdb's table has in-frame clones only and misses some. V and J calls and clone size follow that table, whereas D and trimming were derived from the DNA. The sample comprises some 2,100,000 clones, more than 90% of which are singletons, and roughly 0.13% rests with the top ten. This record comes from a study of shared clonotypes between healthy human individuals. Study results and caveats: Non-shared clonotypes had lower generation probabilities than those shared by all four donors.

The CDR3 sequence is 15 residues long. Germline CDR1 is SGDLS and CDR2 is YYNGEE. Losses at the gene ends were 4 bases for V and 3 bases for J; bases not matched to a gene: 3. Sequenced sample: naive CD4+ T cells sorted from blood. Noted subset: CD45RA+ positively selected. This chain connects TRBV9 to TRBJ2-1; TRBD2 agrees at 11 bases. The receptor's source is a young man in good health. As DNA, the CDR3 is TGTGCCAGCAGCTTCGGGACTAGCGGCTACAATGAGCAGTTCTTC. Protein sequence: CASSFGTSGYNEQFF.